This T cell receptor beta chain appears in the sequencing data of a study of blood T cell repertoires in COVID-19. Study in general: Researchers got acute and convalescent COVID-19 samples from the United States, Italy and Spain. PBMCs, B-cell-depleted T cells, or T cells provided the cDNA or gDNA that made up the material.

The CDR3 runs 13 residues. Looked up from germline, CDR1 is SQVTM and CDR2 is ANQGSEA. Per the study methods: The assay estimated nucleated cells by amplifying reference gene primers. The assay was immunoSEQ multiplex PCR, and TCRdb's table has in-frame clones only and misses some. That table supplies the V and J calls and clone size; D and trimming were determined from the DNA. This repertoire shows approximately 200,000 clones, under 90% found once; its top ten account for 3.5% to 4.5%. The origin of this receptor is a man aged 50 or older with acute or convalescent COVID-19. The rearrangement joins TRBV29-1 to TRBJ2-3, with TRBD2 matching 12 bases. Source material: peripheral blood. The CDR3 nucleotides read TGCGCGGGCCTAGCGGGGGGGGCGAGGACGCAGTATTTT. Translated: CAGLAGGARTQYF.